This T cell receptor (beta chain) was sequenced in a study of T cell responses to AZD1222 COVID-19 vaccine. The assay was immunoSEQ multiplex PCR, and TCRdb's table has in-frame clones only and misses some. The data contain approximately 130,000 clones, about nine tenths of them singletons. V was pared by 4 bases and J by 5 bases, with 9 bases of the junction left unmatched. Per germline, CDR1 SGDLS and CDR2 YYNGEE. This CDR3 is built from 15 residues. This TCR was recovered from an adult who received the AZD1222 COVID-19 vaccine. The specimen was peripheral blood, collected 28 days after the second AZD1222 dose. The chain recombines TRBV9 with TRBJ2-1; 7 nucleotides agree with TRBD1. CDR3 DNA: TGTGCCAGCAGCAAATACGACAGGGCCAACAATGAGCAGTTCTTC. It translates to CASSKYDRANNEQFF.